This is a list of T cell receptor beta chains from one sample in a study of blood T cell repertoires in COVID-19. Measured with immunoSEQ multiplex PCR; TCRdb has only the in-frame clones, and not every one. The sample yields roughly 500,000 clones, over 75% seen once. The source material was PBMCs or T cells enriched from blood (not recorded which). These receptors all come from a woman in her 40s who had recovered from COVID-19. The CDR3 runs from the conserved cysteine through the conserved F or W. The order of the fields is clone size, D gene, J gene, V gene, CDR3 protein, CDR3 DNA. A D gene is named only where the DNA matches it firmly. The listing skips clone size in some rows; elsewhere it reads once, few, many or a size class.

clone_size: .
d_call: .
j_call: TRBJ1-1
v_call: TRBV6-4
cdr3_aa: CASSVEENTEAFF
cdr3_nt: TGTGCCAGCAGTGTGGAGGAGAACACTGAAGCTTTCTTT

clone_size: .
d_call: .
j_call: TRBJ1-6
v_call: TRBV27
cdr3_aa: CASSLFVEGGDSPLHF
cdr3_nt: TGTGCCAGCAGTTTATTTGTGGAGGGAGGGGATTCACCCCTCCACTTT

clone_size: .
d_call: .
j_call: TRBJ1-2
v_call: TRBV24-1
cdr3_aa: CATSDGEAGAANYGYTF
cdr3_nt: TGTGCCACCAGTGATGGTGAGGCAGGGGCAGCTAACTATGGCTACACCTTC

clone_size: .
d_call: .
j_call: TRBJ1-2
v_call: TRBV14
cdr3_aa: CASSQVGGMATHGYTF
cdr3_nt: TGTGCCAGCAGCCAAGTAGGCGGGATGGCTACACATGGCTACACCTTC

clone_size: .
d_call: .
j_call: TRBJ1-5
v_call: TRBV11-3
cdr3_aa: CASSLEGRGERGQPQHF
cdr3_nt: TGTGCCAGCAGCTTAGAAGGTCGGGGGGAACGGGGTCAGCCCCAGCATTTT

clone_size: .
d_call: TRBD1
j_call: TRBJ1-1
v_call: TRBV27
cdr3_aa: CASSLKGASTEAFF
cdr3_nt: TGTGCCAGCAGTTTAAAGGGGGCGTCTACTGAAGCTTTCTTT

clone_size: .
d_call: TRBD1
j_call: TRBJ2-3
v_call: TRBV10-1
cdr3_aa: CASSVGQGEGFGTDTQYF
cdr3_nt: TGCGCCAGCAGTGTCGGACAGGGGGAGGGTTTCGGCACAGATACGCAGTATTTT

clone_size: .
d_call: TRBD2
j_call: TRBJ2-1
v_call: TRBV5-1
cdr3_aa: CASKSGGFYNEQFF
cdr3_nt: TGCGCCAGCAAATCGGGAGGGTTCTACAATGAGCAGTTCTTC

clone_size: .
d_call: .
j_call: TRBJ2-7
v_call: TRBV21-1
cdr3_aa: CASSKGLLYEQYF
cdr3_nt: TGTGCCAGCAGCAAGGGCCTCCTCTACGAGCAGTACTTC

clone_size: .
d_call: .
j_call: TRBJ1-2
v_call: TRBV12-3/TRBV12-4
cdr3_aa: CASSPSGVYGYTF
cdr3_nt: TGTGCCAGCAGCCCCAGCGGAGTCTATGGCTACACCTTC

clone_size: .
d_call: .
j_call: TRBJ1-1
v_call: TRBV6-5
cdr3_aa: CASSYQAGPTEAFF
cdr3_nt: TGTGCCAGCAGTTATCAAGCGGGGCCCACTGAAGCTTTCTTT

clone_size: .
d_call: TRBD2
j_call: TRBJ2-3
v_call: TRBV9
cdr3_aa: CASSVGIAGTDTQYF
cdr3_nt: TGTGCCAGCAGCGTAGGAATAGCGGGAACAGATACGCAGTATTTT

clone_size: .
d_call: TRBD1
j_call: TRBJ2-2
v_call: TRBV2
cdr3_aa: CASSVGQGIAGELFF
cdr3_nt: TGTGCCAGCAGTGTGGGACAGGGGATCGCCGGGGAGCTGTTTTTT

clone_size: .
d_call: TRBD1
j_call: TRBJ1-2
v_call: TRBV5-1
cdr3_aa: CASSLAGQGIYGYTF
cdr3_nt: TGCGCCAGCAGCTTGGCAGGACAGGGGATTTATGGCTACACCTTC

clone_size: .
d_call: TRBD2
j_call: TRBJ2-1
v_call: TRBV9
cdr3_aa: CASSVGLAGSAEQFF
cdr3_nt: TGTGCCAGCAGCGTTGGACTAGCGGGAAGTGCAGAGCAGTTCTTC

clone_size: .
d_call: .
j_call: TRBJ1-2
v_call: TRBV6-5
cdr3_aa: CASSSTGGWGYTF
cdr3_nt: TGTGCCAGCAGTTCGACGGGGGGTTGGGGCTACACCTTC

clone_size: .
d_call: TRBD2
j_call: TRBJ2-3
v_call: TRBV4-3
cdr3_aa: CASSQEAGAEDTQYF
cdr3_nt: TGCGCCAGCAGCCAAGAAGCGGGAGCTGAAGATACGCAGTATTTT

clone_size: .
d_call: .
j_call: TRBJ1-2
v_call: TRBV15
cdr3_aa: CATSRQDLYGYTF
cdr3_nt: TGTGCCACCAGCAGACAGGATCTCTATGGCTACACCTTC

clone_size: few
d_call: .
j_call: TRBJ1-5
v_call: TRBV27
cdr3_aa: CASRVTRVSNQPQHF
cdr3_nt: TGTGCCAGCAGAGTTACGCGGGTTTCCAATCAGCCCCAGCATTTT

clone_size: .
d_call: .
j_call: TRBJ2-1
v_call: TRBV5-5
cdr3_aa: CASSLAGVNEQFF
cdr3_nt: TGTGCCAGCAGCTTGGCCGGTGTCAATGAGCAGTTCTTC

clone_size: .
d_call: TRBD1
j_call: TRBJ1-5
v_call: TRBV19
cdr3_aa: CASGAGQGAESNQPQHF
cdr3_nt: TGTGCCAGCGGGGCGGGACAGGGGGCAGAGAGCAATCAGCCCCAGCATTTT

clone_size: .
d_call: TRBD1
j_call: TRBJ1-5
v_call: TRBV19
cdr3_aa: CASTSGQRQPQHF
cdr3_nt: TGTGCCAGTACCTCGGGACAGCGGCAGCCCCAGCATTTT

clone_size: few
d_call: .
j_call: TRBJ1-2
v_call: TRBV11-3
cdr3_aa: CASSSRQTAGVPYGYTF
cdr3_nt: TGTGCCAGCAGCTCCCGTCAAACTGCGGGGGTACCTTATGGCTACACCTTC

clone_size: .
d_call: .
j_call: TRBJ2-6
v_call: TRBV25-1
cdr3_aa: CASSRQGRNFGANVLTF
cdr3_nt: TGTGCCAGCAGTAGGCAGGGCCGAAATTTTGGGGCCAACGTCCTGACTTTC